Detailed here is one T cell receptor beta chain. The CDR3 runs to 13 residues. Trimming took 3 bases from V and 8 from J, leaving 14 bases between them. CDR1 is SQVTM, CDR2 ANQGSEA, per germline. These data originate in a study of control samples from healthy donors and cancer patients. Here immunoSEQ multiplex PCR was the method, and the copy in TCRdb shows in-frame clones only, minus some. The sample records 85,000 to 100,000 clones, more than 80% being singletons. Sequencing used blood. This clonotype originated in a man aged 18 to 29 in good health. The chain employs TRBV29-1 and TRBJ2-1; no definite D call. CDR3 loop: CSVDGWEGHEQFF. CDR3 nucleotides: TGCAGCGTTGATGGGTGGGAAGGCCATGAGCAGTTCTTC.